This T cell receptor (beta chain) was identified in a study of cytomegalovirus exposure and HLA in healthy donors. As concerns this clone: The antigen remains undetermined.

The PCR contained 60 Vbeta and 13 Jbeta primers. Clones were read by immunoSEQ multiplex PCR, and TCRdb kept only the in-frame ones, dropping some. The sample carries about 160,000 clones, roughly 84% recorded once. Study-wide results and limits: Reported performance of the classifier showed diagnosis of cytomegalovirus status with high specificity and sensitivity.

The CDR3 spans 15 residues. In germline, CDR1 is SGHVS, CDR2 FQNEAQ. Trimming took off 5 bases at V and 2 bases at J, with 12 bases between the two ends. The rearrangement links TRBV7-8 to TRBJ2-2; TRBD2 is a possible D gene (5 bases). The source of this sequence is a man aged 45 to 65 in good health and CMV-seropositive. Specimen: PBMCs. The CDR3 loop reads CASSPRTQNTGELFF. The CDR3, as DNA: TGTGCCAGCAGCCCCCGGACTCAAAACACCGGGGAGCTGTTTTTT.